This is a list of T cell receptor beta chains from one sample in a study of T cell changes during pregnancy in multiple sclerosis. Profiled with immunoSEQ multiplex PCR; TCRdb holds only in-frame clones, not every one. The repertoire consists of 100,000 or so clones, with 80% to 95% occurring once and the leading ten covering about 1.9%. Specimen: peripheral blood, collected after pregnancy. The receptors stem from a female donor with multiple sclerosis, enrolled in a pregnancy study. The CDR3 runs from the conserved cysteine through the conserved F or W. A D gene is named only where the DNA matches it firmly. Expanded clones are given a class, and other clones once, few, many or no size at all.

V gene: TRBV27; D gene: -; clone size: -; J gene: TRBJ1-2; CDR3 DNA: TGTGCCAGCAGACAGACAGGAGACTATGGCTACACCTTC; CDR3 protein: CASRQTGDYGYTF
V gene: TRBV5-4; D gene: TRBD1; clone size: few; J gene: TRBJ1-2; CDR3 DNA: TGTGCCAGCAGCTTGGGACAGGGGGCGCAGGGCTACACCTTC; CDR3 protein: CASSLGQGAQGYTF
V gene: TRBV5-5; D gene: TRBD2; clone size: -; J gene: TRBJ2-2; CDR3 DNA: TGTGCCAGCAGCTTGCCTGGGACTAGCGGGAGGGCGGCCGGGGAGCTGTTTTTT; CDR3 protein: CASSLPGTSGRAAGELFF
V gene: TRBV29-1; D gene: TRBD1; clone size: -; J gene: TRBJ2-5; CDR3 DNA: TGCAGCGTCTCTGGACAGGGAGTAGTAGAGACCCAGTACTTC; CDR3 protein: CSVSGQGVVETQYF
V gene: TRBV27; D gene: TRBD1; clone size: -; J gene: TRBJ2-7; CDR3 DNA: TGTGCCAGCAGTTTAAAAGGACAGGGGTCCGCCGCCTACGAGCAGTACTTC; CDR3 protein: CASSLKGQGSAAYEQYF
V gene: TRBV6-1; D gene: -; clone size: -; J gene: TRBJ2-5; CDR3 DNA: TGTGCCAGCAGTTTGGACTACCAAGAGACCCAGTACTTC; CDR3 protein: CASSLDYQETQYF
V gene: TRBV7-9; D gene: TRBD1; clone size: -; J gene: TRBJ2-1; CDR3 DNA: TGTGCCAGCAGACATGGACAGGACAATGAGCAGTTCTTC; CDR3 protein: CASRHGQDNEQFF
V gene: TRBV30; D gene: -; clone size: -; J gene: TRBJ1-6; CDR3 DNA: TGTGCCTGGAGTCCATCTCCGGGATATAATTCACCCCTCCACTTT; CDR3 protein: CAWSPSPGYNSPLHF
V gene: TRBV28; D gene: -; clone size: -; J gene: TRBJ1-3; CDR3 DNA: TGTGCCAGCAATCAGGGTGGTGGAAACACCATATATTTT; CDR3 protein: CASNQGGGNTIYF
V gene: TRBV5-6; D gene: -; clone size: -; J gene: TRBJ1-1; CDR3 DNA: TGTGCCAGCAGCTTGGGCGGGGGCACTGAAGCTTTCTTT; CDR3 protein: CASSLGGGTEAFF
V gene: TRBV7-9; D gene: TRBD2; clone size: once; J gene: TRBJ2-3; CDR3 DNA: TGTGCCAGCAGCTCGGGACTAGGTGATACGCAGTATTTT; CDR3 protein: CASSSGLGDTQYF
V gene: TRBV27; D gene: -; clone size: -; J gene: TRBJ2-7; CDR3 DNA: TGTGCCAGCAGTTTATCGAGGGTCTCTCTCCACGAGCAGTACTTC; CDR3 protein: CASSLSRVSLHEQYF
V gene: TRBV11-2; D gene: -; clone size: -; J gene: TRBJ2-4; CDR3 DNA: TGTGCCAGCAGCCGAGGGGGAGGGACCAAAAACATTCAGTACTTC; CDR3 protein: CASSRGGGTKNIQYF
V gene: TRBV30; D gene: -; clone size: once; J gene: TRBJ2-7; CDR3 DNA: TGTGCCTGGAGTCAAGGGGCTCGTACCGAGCAGTACTTC; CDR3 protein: CAWSQGARTEQYF